This T cell receptor beta chain was identified during a study of early T cells in non-severe SARS-CoV-2 infection. Looking at the study overall: Chains from this unsorted whole-blood bulk RNA could not be paired. Study findings and constraints: Reliance on VDJdb matching favored anti-spike CD8 responses; private and CD4 specificities were missed.

As part of library construction, unique molecular identifiers were attached to individual cDNA molecules. TCRdb reprocessed the 5' RACE reads via MiXCR and lists one record per CDR3 protein. This table holds some 30,000 distinct CDR3 sequences, approximately 6% found once. This clonotype was seen repeatedly, ten times or more. Antigen unknown. This TCR was sampled from an adult who was a healthcare worker with PCR-confirmed SARS-CoV-2 infection or an uninfected control (not recorded which). Sequenced input: whole blood.

The CDR3 spells CASSQEELANTEAFF. As DNA, the CDR3 is TGTGCCAGCAGCCAAGAAGAGTTGGCGAACACTGAAGCTTTCTTT. V usage is TRBV3-1 and J usage is TRBJ1-1; D remains unclear. CDR3 length equals 15 residues. Germline V CDR1 and CDR2: LGHDT, YNNKEL (reference sequence). Deletions cut 0 bases from V and 1 base from J, with 9 bases between.